A single sample is the source of the 9 T cell receptor beta chains below, sequenced in a study of cytomegalovirus exposure and HLA in healthy donors. Use of 60 Vbeta and 13 Jbeta primers characterized the PCR. Profiled with immunoSEQ multiplex PCR; TCRdb holds only in-frame clones, not every one. The top ten hold 2.5% to 3.5% of the sample, which has tens of thousands of clones, 76% seen once. The sequencing input was PBMCs. These TCRs come from a man between 18 and 29 years old in good health and CMV-seronegative.

The chain is built from TRBV19 and TRBJ2-7; the D gene is possibly TRBD1 (6 bases). The CDR3 is 14 residues long. V lost 5 bases, J lost 0 bases, and 11 bases lay in between. Per germline, CDR1 LNHDA and CDR2 SQIVND (reference sequence). In DNA form, the CDR3 reads TGTGCCAGTAGTGCCGGGACAAGCTCCTACGAGCAGTACTTC. Protein product: CASSAGTSSYEQYF.

The chain couples TRBV19 to TRBJ1-2; no clear D. The CDR3 is 12 residues long. The germline V gene encodes CDR1 LNHDA and CDR2 SQIVND (reference sequence). V lost 1 base, J lost 8 bases, and 8 bases lay in between. CDR3 in DNA: TGTGCCAGTAGTATAGTTCCGGGAGGCTACACCTTC. This translates into CASSIVPGGYTF.

V gene TRBV6-5 combines with J gene TRBJ2-2; TRBD2 might be the D (6 bases). V shed 6 bases and J shed 3 bases, with 14 bases lying between them. Germline V gene lookup returns CDR1 MNHEY and CDR2 SVGAGI. The CDR3 runs to 15 residues. CDR3 amino acids: CASSNIGGDTGELFF. DNA for the CDR3: TGTGCCAGCAGCAACATCGGAGGGGACACCGGGGAGCTGTTTTTT.

V usage is TRBV7-2 and J usage is TRBJ2-1; the match to TRBD1 covers 7 bases. The germline V gene encodes CDR1 SGHTA and CDR2 FQGNSA. The CDR3 loop spans 13 amino acids. V was pared by 5 bases and J by 7 bases, with 5 bases of the junction left unmatched. In DNA, the CDR3 is TGTGCCAGCAGCCCGACAGGGTGGAATGAGCAGTTCTTC. As protein: CASSPTGWNEQFF.

The chain combines TRBV7-9 with TRBJ2-5; maybe TRBD2 (5 bases). Per germline, CDR1 SEHNR and CDR2 FQNEAQ (reference sequence). The CDR3 is 14 amino acids. Trimming stripped 4 bases from V and 2 bases from J, with 11 bases between. The CDR3 DNA is TGTGCCAGCAGCTGGACTGGGAGACAAGAGACCCAGTACTTC. It is translated as CASSWTGRQETQYF.

The CDR3 reads CATSRGGGGGNYEQYF. The CDR3 region has the DNA TGTGCCACCAGCAGAGGAGGAGGTGGGGGGAACTACGAGCAGTACTTC. V gene TRBV15 combines with J gene TRBJ2-7; tentatively, D is TRBD2 (6 bases). The CDR3 runs to 16 residues. Trimming removed 1 base from V and 3 bases from J, with 16 bases in between. Germline CDR1 and CDR2: LNHNV and YYDKDF (reference sequence).

The chain combines TRBV28 with TRBJ2-3; no firm D call. This CDR3 has 13 amino acids. Between the trimmed V and J ends, which lost 7 bases and 1 base, there was a span of 9 bases. Germline CDR1 MDHEN, CDR2 SYDVKM. The CDR3 protein is CASTSRGTDTQYF. The CDR3, as DNA: TGTGCCAGCACCTCCCGGGGCACAGATACGCAGTATTTT.

The genes are TRBV19 and TRBJ1-2, with 10 bases aligning to TRBD1. With 7 bases clipped from V and 10 bases from J, the junction kept 18 bases outside the gene matches. From germline, CDR1 is LNHDA and CDR2 SQIVND (reference sequence). The CDR3 is made up of 16 amino acids. As DNA, the CDR3 is TGTGCCAGTAAGAGGAGTTGGGCCTCCGGGACAGGGGACTACACCTTC. Its protein product is CASKRSWASGTGDYTF.

The chain uses TRBV5-1 and TRBJ2-3; 10 bases align to TRBD2. V was pared by 1 base and J by 3 bases, with 11 bases of the junction left unmatched. Germline CDR1 is SGHRS and CDR2 is YFSETQ. CDR3 size: 18 residues. CDR3 nucleotide sequence: TGCGCCAGCAGCTTGCAGAGTCCAGCGGGGGGGCCGACAGATACGCAGTATTTT. Residues: CASSLQSPAGGPTDTQYF.